Each of the 19 T cell receptor beta chains below was sequenced from the same sample in a study of human T cells and chemical hapten exposure. TCRdb independently ran MiXCR on the RACE reads; one entry per CDR3 protein. The sample gives approximately 32,000 distinct CDR3 sequences, around 12% of which show up once; approximately 1.9% is in the top ten. Time point: pre-sensitization, week 0. Treatment of the sample: therapeutic diphenylcyclopropenone sensitization with weekly scalp DPC. It was unfractionated whole blood from which total RNA was extracted. The sample consisted of whole blood, taken in connection with sensitization to the hapten diphenylcyclopropenone (DPC). These receptor sequences come from a woman aged 40 to 55 with alopecia areata. Some clones in this sample may be carry-over from other donors' samples.

The V call is TRBV10-1, the J call TRBJ1-2; D may be TRBD1 (6 bases). The CDR3 sequence is 14 residues long. Looked up from germline, CDR1 is WNHNN and CDR2 is SYGVQD (reference sequence). The CDR3 loop is CARKWTETAYGYTF. The CDR3, as DNA: TGCGCTAGAAAGTGGACAGAAACAGCCTATGGCTACACCTTC.

There are a few counts of this clonotype. The V and J genes are TRBV12-3 or TRBV12-4 and TRBJ2-7, with D possibly being TRBD2 (5 bases). Trimming cost V 5 bases and J 4 bases, with 15 bases left between them. The CDR3 contains 14 residues. Written as DNA, the CDR3 is TGTGCCAGCAGTACTCCCGGGAACCCTTACGAGCAGTACTTC. As protein: CASSTPGNPYEQYF.

V gene TRBV28 combines with J gene TRBJ2-7; no clear D. Germline CDR1 MDHEN, CDR2 SYDVKM. The CDR3 contains 14 residues. Trimming took 6 bases from V and 6 from J, leaving 18 bases between them. This CDR3 is CASSRRSRPGEQYF. The CDR3 nucleotides are TGTGCCAGCAGCCGTCGATCGAGGCCGGGCGAGCAGTACTTC.

This clonotype was detected a few times. The V gene is TRBV10-2, the J gene TRBJ2-2, with 11 nucleotides matching TRBD2. V was clipped by 8 bases and J by 7 bases; unmatched bases: 6. The length of the CDR3 is 14 residues. CDR1 is WSHSY and CDR2 is SAAADI in the germline V gene. The CDR3 here is CASAGTSGHGELFF. In DNA, the CDR3 is TGCGCCAGCGCCGGGACTAGCGGTCACGGGGAGCTGTTTTTT.

This clonotype was picked up many times. The rearrangement links TRBV6-5 to TRBJ1-6, with D hard to call. CDR1 is MNHEY and CDR2 is SVGAGI in the germline V gene. The V gene lost 6 bases and the J gene lost 7 bases, with 19 bases spanning the gap. This CDR3 has 16 amino acids. This CDR3 reads CASSSEGHSTNSPLHF. CDR3 bases: TGTGCCAGCAGCTCCGAGGGTCACAGCACCAATTCACCCCTCCACTTT.

V and J are TRBV29-1 and TRBJ2-5; D possibly corresponds to TRBD1 (5 bases). The CDR3 contains 12 residues. V lost 6 bases and J 5 bases, leaving 13 bases between the germline ends. Germline V lookup: CDR1 SQVTM, CDR2 ANQGSEA. The chain's CDR3 is CSVDRTAETQYF. CDR3 bases: TGCAGCGTCGACAGAACCGCGGAGACCCAGTACTTC.

This chain uses TRBV5-1 with TRBJ2-1; 10 bases fit TRBD2. V was clipped by 4 bases and J by 7 bases; unmatched bases: 14. This CDR3 has 17 residues. Germline V gives CDR1 SGHRS, CDR2 YFSETQ. This CDR3 is CASSPGRGAGGRNEQFF. The CDR3, as DNA: TGCGCCAGCAGCCCTGGCCGGGGAGCGGGAGGGCGGAATGAGCAGTTCTTC.

The sample holds many counts of this clonotype. The V and J genes are TRBV12-3 or TRBV12-4 and TRBJ2-7; D is possibly TRBD2 (5 bases). Trimming removed 5 bases from V and 6 bases from J, with 11 bases in between. There are 12 residues in the CDR3. CDR3 region: CASSRTPGEQYF. CDR3 in DNA: TGTGCCAGCAGTCGGACTCCTGGCGAGCAGTACTTC.

This clonotype was seen many times. The chain employs TRBV2 and TRBJ2-2; a possible D gene is TRBD2 (7 bases). Germline V lookup: CDR1 SNHLY, CDR2 FYNNEI. The CDR3 covers 19 residues. V was clipped by 6 bases and J by 0 bases, with 23 bases between them. CDR3 amino acids: CASSLRGDNAETNTGELFF. The CDR3 region has the DNA TGTGCCAGCAGCCTACGGGGGGACAATGCGGAGACGAACACCGGGGAGCTGTTTTTT.

This clonotype was seen a handful of times. J is TRBJ1-6 and V is TRBV7-2; maybe TRBD1 (5 bases). Trimming took off 5 bases at V and 0 bases at J, with 17 bases between the two ends. CDR3 length equals 18 residues. Germline V gives CDR1 SGHTA, CDR2 FQGNSA. The DNA for the CDR3 is TGTGCCAGCAGCGTCGGTTTAGGGGAAAGCTCCTATAATTCACCCCTCCACTTT. It encodes CASSVGLGESSYNSPLHF.

Ten or more counts support this clonotype. The CDR3 spells CASSLKAQGPTDTQYF. Written as DNA, the CDR3 is TGTGCCAGCAGCTTAAAGGCGCAGGGACCCACAGATACGCAGTATTTT. This sequence joins TRBV7-9 and TRBJ2-3, with D perhaps given as TRBD1 or TRBD2 (5 bases each). This CDR3 comprises 16 residues. Germline V gene data show CDR1 as SEHNR and CDR2 as FQNEAQ (reference sequence). V lost 2 bases and J lost 2, with 14 bases in between.

This clonotype was detected ten times or more. The rearrangement joins TRBV7-9 to TRBJ2-5, with D hard to call. V lost 5 bases to trimming and J lost 5 bases, with 12 bases between them. CDR1 is SEHNR and CDR2 is FQNEAQ in the germline V gene (reference sequence). The CDR3 is made up of 13 amino acids. CDR3 loop: CASSRDLGETQYF. CDR3 DNA sequence: TGTGCCAGCAGCCGCGACTTAGGGGAGACCCAGTACTTC.

This clonotype came up many times. The CDR3 DNA follows: TGTGCCAGCAGCCTGACAGGGGGGAACGGGGAGCTGTTTTTT. Translated, it gives CASSLTGGNGELFF. The V call is TRBV7-2, the J call TRBJ2-2, with 9 bases matching TRBD1. V shed 5 bases and J 7 bases; nucleotides not matched to a gene: 5. CDR1 and CDR2 from the germline V gene are SGHTA and FQGNSA. This CDR3 contains 14 residues.

Only a few counts were recorded for this clonotype. V usage is TRBV29-1 and J usage is TRBJ2-7; tentative D call: TRBD1 (5 bases). Trimming pared 1 base from V and 2 bases from J, leaving 9 bases between. The length of the CDR3 is 13 residues. Per the germline V gene, CDR1 is SQVTM and CDR2 is ANQGSEA. The CDR3 spells CSVEVQATYEQYF. The CDR3 region has the DNA TGCAGCGTTGAAGTACAGGCGACCTACGAGCAGTACTTC.

This clonotype was counted at least ten times. The chain couples TRBV19 to TRBJ2-5; TRBD2 matches 13 bases. The V gene's germline CDR1 is LNHDA and CDR2 SQIVND (reference sequence). Losses at the gene ends were 4 bases for V and 5 bases for J; bases not matched to a gene: 7. This CDR3 is built from 16 residues. The chain's CDR3 is CASSSTGTSGTETQYF. CDR3 bases: TGTGCCAGTAGTAGTACCGGGACTAGCGGGACGGAGACCCAGTACTTC.

This clonotype was seen repeatedly, ten times or more. The rearrangement links TRBV13 to TRBJ2-7, with D maybe TRBD2 (5 bases). V was pared by 4 bases and J by 3 bases, with 19 bases between. Germline V gives CDR1 PRHDT, CDR2 FYEKMQ (reference sequence). The CDR3 loop spans 16 amino acids. CDR3 sequence (DNA): TGTGCCAGCAGCTCCCGAGAGACTACCCCCGGCTACGAGCAGTACTTC. Residues: CASSSRETTPGYEQYF. Looking up the rest from reference TRBV13 and TRBJ2-7 gives the full variable domain: AAGVIQSPRHLIKEKRETATLKCYPIPRHDTVYWYQQGPGQDPQFLISFYEKMQSDKGSIPDRFSAQQFSDYHSELNMSSLELGDSALYFCASSSRETTPGYEQYFGPGTRLTVT.

This clonotype turned up a few times. This chain links TRBV10-2 with TRBJ2-7; D gene ambiguous. Germline-derived CDR1 and CDR2 are WSHSY and SAAADI. Trimming removed 7 bases at V and 4 bases at J, with 17 bases between. CDR3 length equals 14 residues. The CDR3 loop reads CASTGSRLSYEQYF. CDR3 sequence (DNA): TGCGCCAGCACTGGATCCAGACTCTCATACGAGCAGTACTTC.

By sample fraction, this clonotype is medium-sized (0.01 to 0.1%). This chain links TRBV18 with TRBJ2-5; D remains unclear. Between the trimmed V and J ends, which lost 0 bases and 4 bases, there was a span of 6 bases. CDR1 and CDR2 from the germline V gene are KGHSH and LQKENI. The CDR3 extends over 13 amino acids. CDR3: CASSPPTTETQYF. Written as DNA, the CDR3 is TGTGCCAGCTCACCACCCACAACAGAGACCCAGTACTTC.

This clonotype has a handful of counts. The V call is TRBV6-6, the J call TRBJ1-6; D gene ambiguous. V dropped 5 bases and J dropped 7 bases, with 6 bases sitting between them. The CDR3 length is 12 residues. Germline V gives CDR1 MNHNY, CDR2 SVGAGI (reference sequence). CDR3 sequence reads: CASSGLNSPLHF. CDR3 DNA sequence: TGTGCCAGCAGTGGACTCAATTCACCCCTCCACTTT.